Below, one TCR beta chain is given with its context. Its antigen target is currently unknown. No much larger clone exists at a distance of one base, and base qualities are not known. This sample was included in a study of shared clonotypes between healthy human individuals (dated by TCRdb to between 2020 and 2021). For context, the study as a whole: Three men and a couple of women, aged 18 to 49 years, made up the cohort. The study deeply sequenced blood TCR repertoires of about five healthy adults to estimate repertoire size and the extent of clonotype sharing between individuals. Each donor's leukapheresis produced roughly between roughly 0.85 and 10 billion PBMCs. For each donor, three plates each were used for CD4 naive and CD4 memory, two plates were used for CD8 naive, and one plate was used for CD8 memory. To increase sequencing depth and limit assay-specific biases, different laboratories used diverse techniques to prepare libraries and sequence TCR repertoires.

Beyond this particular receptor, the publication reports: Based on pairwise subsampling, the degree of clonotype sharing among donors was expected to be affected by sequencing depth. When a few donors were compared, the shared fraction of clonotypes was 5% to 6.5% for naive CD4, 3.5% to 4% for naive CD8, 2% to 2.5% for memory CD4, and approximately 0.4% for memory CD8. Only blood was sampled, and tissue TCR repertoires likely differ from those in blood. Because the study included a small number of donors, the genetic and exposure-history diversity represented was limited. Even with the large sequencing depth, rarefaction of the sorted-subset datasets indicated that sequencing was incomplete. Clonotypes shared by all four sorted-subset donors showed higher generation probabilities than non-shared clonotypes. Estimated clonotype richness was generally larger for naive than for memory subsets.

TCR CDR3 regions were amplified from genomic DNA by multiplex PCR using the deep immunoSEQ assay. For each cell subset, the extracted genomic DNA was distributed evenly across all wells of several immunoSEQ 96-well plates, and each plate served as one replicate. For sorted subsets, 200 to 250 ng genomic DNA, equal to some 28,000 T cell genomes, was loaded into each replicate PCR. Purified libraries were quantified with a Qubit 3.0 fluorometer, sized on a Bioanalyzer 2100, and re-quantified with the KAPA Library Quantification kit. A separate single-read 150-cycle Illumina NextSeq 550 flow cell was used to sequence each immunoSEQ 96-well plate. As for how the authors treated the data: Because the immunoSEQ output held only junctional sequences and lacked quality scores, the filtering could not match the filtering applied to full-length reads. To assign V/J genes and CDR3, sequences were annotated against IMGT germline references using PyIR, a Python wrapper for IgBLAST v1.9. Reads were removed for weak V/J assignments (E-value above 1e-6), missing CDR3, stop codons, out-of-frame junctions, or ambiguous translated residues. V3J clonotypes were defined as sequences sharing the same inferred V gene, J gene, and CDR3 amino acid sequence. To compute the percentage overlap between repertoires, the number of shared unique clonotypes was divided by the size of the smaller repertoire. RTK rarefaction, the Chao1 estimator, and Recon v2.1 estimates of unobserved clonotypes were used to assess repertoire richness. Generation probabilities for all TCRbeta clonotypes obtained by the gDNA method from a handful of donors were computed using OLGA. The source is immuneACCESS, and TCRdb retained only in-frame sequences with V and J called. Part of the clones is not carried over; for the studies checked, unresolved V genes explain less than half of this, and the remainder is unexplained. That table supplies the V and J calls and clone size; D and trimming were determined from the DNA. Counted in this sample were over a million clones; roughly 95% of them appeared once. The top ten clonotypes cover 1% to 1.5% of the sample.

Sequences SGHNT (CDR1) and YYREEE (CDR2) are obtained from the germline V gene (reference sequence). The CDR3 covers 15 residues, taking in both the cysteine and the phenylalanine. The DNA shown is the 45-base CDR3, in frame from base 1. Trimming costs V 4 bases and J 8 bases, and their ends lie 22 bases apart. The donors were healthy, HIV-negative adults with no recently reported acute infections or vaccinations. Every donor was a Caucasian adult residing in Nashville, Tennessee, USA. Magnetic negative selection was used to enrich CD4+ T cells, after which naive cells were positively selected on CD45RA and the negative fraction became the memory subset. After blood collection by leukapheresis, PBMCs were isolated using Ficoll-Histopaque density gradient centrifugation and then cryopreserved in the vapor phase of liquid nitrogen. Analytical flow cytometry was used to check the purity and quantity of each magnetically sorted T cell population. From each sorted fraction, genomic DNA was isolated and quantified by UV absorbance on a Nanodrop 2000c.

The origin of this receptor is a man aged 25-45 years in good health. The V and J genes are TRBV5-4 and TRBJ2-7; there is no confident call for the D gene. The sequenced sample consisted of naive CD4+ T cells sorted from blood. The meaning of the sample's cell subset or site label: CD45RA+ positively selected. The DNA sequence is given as TGTGCCAGCAGCCCCAAGGCAGATGGCTTCGGCCAGCAGTACTTC. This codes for CASSPKADGFGQQYF.